A selection of T cell receptor beta chains follows, all from one sample in a study of blood T cell repertoires in COVID-19. Sequencing used immunoSEQ multiplex PCR; TCRdb keeps in-frame clones, though not all of them. The sample contains tens of thousands of clones, 82% of which appear only once. The material sequenced was peripheral blood. Receptor source: a human donor in a cohort sampled during active COVID-19. The CDR3 runs from the conserved cysteine through the conserved F or W. Each record gives: CDR3 protein, CDR3 DNA, J gene, V gene, clone size, D gene. The D gene is left open where the match is weak. A row's size may be missing; if present it is once, few, many or a size class.

CDR3aa: CSASSFGQGAYNEQFF
CDR3nt: TGCAGTGCTAGTTCTTTCGGGCAGGGGGCCTACAATGAGCAGTTCTTC
j_gene: TRBJ2-1
v_gene: TRBV20-1
abundance: NA
d_gene: TRBD1

CDR3aa: CASSLGTGGDTQYF
CDR3nt: TGTGCCAGCAGCCTCGGGACCGGGGGAGATACGCAGTATTTT
j_gene: TRBJ2-3
v_gene: TRBV11-2
abundance: once
d_gene: NA

CDR3aa: CASSRSGEGYGYTF
CDR3nt: TGCGCCAGCAGCCGCTCAGGGGAGGGATATGGCTACACCTTC
j_gene: TRBJ1-2
v_gene: TRBV5-1
abundance: NA
d_gene: NA

CDR3aa: CASSLAPGKDTEAFF
CDR3nt: TGCGCCAGCAGCTTGGCCCCAGGGAAAGACACTGAAGCTTTCTTT
j_gene: TRBJ1-1
v_gene: TRBV5-1
abundance: few
d_gene: NA

CDR3aa: CASSSAGGHTDTQYF
CDR3nt: TGTGCCAGTAGTTCAGCGGGGGGACACACAGATACGCAGTATTTT
j_gene: TRBJ2-3
v_gene: TRBV19
abundance: NA
d_gene: TRBD2

CDR3aa: CASSLDSGNTEAFF
CDR3nt: TGCGCCAGCAGCTTGGATAGTGGGAACACTGAAGCTTTCTTT
j_gene: TRBJ1-1
v_gene: TRBV5-1
abundance: few
d_gene: NA

CDR3aa: CASSAGPNEQFF
CDR3nt: TGTGCCAGCAGCGCAGGCCCAAATGAGCAGTTCTTC
j_gene: TRBJ2-1
v_gene: TRBV27
abundance: NA
d_gene: NA

CDR3aa: CASSIGRAGGNEQFF
CDR3nt: TGTGCCAGTAGTATAGGCCGAGCGGGCGGCAATGAGCAGTTCTTC
j_gene: TRBJ2-1
v_gene: TRBV19
abundance: once
d_gene: NA

CDR3aa: CAISLTGEETQYF
CDR3nt: TGTGCCATCAGCTTGACAGGGGAGGAGACCCAGTACTTC
j_gene: TRBJ2-5
v_gene: TRBV10-3
abundance: few
d_gene: TRBD1

CDR3aa: CASSVEWTEGQPQHF
CDR3nt: TGTGCCAGCAGCGTAGAGTGGACAGAGGGCCAGCCCCAGCATTTT
j_gene: TRBJ1-5
v_gene: TRBV9
abundance: few
d_gene: NA

CDR3aa: CASSMGGAYSNQPQHF
CDR3nt: TGTGCCAGCAGTATGGGGGGGGCCTATAGCAATCAGCCCCAGCATTTT
j_gene: TRBJ1-5
v_gene: TRBV5-4
abundance: once
d_gene: NA

CDR3aa: CASSRRTSGAYNEQFF
CDR3nt: TGTGCCAGCAGCCGCAGGACTAGCGGGGCCTACAATGAGCAGTTCTTC
j_gene: TRBJ2-1
v_gene: TRBV7-8
abundance: NA
d_gene: TRBD2

CDR3aa: CASSDGQSYGYTF
CDR3nt: TGTGCCAGCAGTGATGGACAGAGCTATGGCTACACCTTC
j_gene: TRBJ1-2
v_gene: TRBV6-1
abundance: NA
d_gene: NA

CDR3aa: CAWSTRYNEQFF
CDR3nt: TGTGCCTGGAGTACGCGGTACAATGAGCAGTTCTTC
j_gene: TRBJ2-1
v_gene: TRBV30
abundance: NA
d_gene: NA

CDR3aa: CASSRVITGELFF
CDR3nt: TGTGCCAGCAGTCGGGTGATCACCGGGGAGCTGTTTTTT
j_gene: TRBJ2-2
v_gene: TRBV2
abundance: few
d_gene: NA

CDR3aa: CASSQAGQPVVAFF
CDR3nt: TGTGCCAGCAGCCAGGCGGGACAGCCTGTTGTAGCTTTCTTT
j_gene: TRBJ1-1
v_gene: TRBV4-2
abundance: NA
d_gene: TRBD1

CDR3aa: CASSYSSGGAHEQYF
CDR3nt: TGTGCCAGCAGTTACTCGAGTGGGGGGGCCCACGAGCAGTACTTC
j_gene: TRBJ2-7
v_gene: TRBV6-5
abundance: NA
d_gene: NA

CDR3aa: CSAPGRGRQETQYF
CDR3nt: TGCAGCGCCCCGGGTCGTGGCAGACAAGAGACCCAGTACTTC
j_gene: TRBJ2-5
v_gene: TRBV29-1
abundance: NA
d_gene: NA

CDR3aa: CASSLGQGDEQYF
CDR3nt: TGCGCCAGCAGCTTGGGACAGGGCGACGAGCAGTACTTC
j_gene: TRBJ2-7
v_gene: TRBV5-1
abundance: NA
d_gene: TRBD1

CDR3aa: CASSRQGAYGYTF
CDR3nt: TGCGCCAGCAGTCGACAGGGTGCCTATGGCTACACCTTC
j_gene: TRBJ1-2
v_gene: TRBV10-1
abundance: few
d_gene: TRBD1

CDR3aa: CASSLGRGWNTEAFF
CDR3nt: TGTGCCAGCAGCTTAGGCAGGGGCTGGAACACTGAAGCTTTCTTT
j_gene: TRBJ1-1
v_gene: TRBV5-4
abundance: NA
d_gene: NA

CDR3aa: CSVQGRANTGELFF
CDR3nt: TGCAGCGTTCAAGGGCGGGCAAACACCGGGGAGCTGTTTTTT
j_gene: TRBJ2-2
v_gene: TRBV29-1
abundance: few
d_gene: NA

CDR3aa: CASLETGSYEQYF
CDR3nt: TGTGCCAGCTTGGAGACAGGGTCCTACGAGCAGTACTTC
j_gene: TRBJ2-7
v_gene: TRBV25-1
abundance: NA
d_gene: TRBD1

CDR3aa: CASSWGQAQNYGYTF
CDR3nt: TGTGCCAGCAGCTGGGGACAGGCTCAGAACTATGGCTACACCTTC
j_gene: TRBJ1-2
v_gene: TRBV9
abundance: NA
d_gene: TRBD1

CDR3aa: CASSSGGSSYNEQFF
CDR3nt: TGTGCCAGCAGTTCGGGGGGGAGCTCCTACAATGAGCAGTTCTTC
j_gene: TRBJ2-1
v_gene: TRBV11-2
abundance: NA
d_gene: TRBD2

CDR3aa: CASSPQLENTEAFF
CDR3nt: TGTGCCAGCTCACCACAATTAGAGAACACTGAAGCTTTCTTT
j_gene: TRBJ1-1
v_gene: TRBV18
abundance: NA
d_gene: NA

CDR3aa: CATSKGTLASGDNEQFF
CDR3nt: TGTGCCACCAGCAAAGGGACCTTGGCTAGCGGGGACAATGAGCAGTTCTTC
j_gene: TRBJ2-1
v_gene: TRBV15
abundance: NA
d_gene: TRBD2

CDR3aa: CATTAESYEQYF
CDR3nt: TGTGCCACGACAGCAGAAAGCTACGAGCAGTACTTC
j_gene: TRBJ2-7
v_gene: TRBV9
abundance: NA
d_gene: NA

CDR3aa: CASSLSRTGGTEAFF
CDR3nt: TGTGCCAGCAGCTTATCCCGGACAGGGGGAACTGAAGCTTTCTTT
j_gene: TRBJ1-1
v_gene: TRBV5-4
abundance: NA
d_gene: TRBD1

CDR3aa: CASSLGMNTEAFF
CDR3nt: TGTGCCAGCAGCTTAGGTATGAACACTGAAGCTTTCTTT
j_gene: TRBJ1-1
v_gene: TRBV11-2
abundance: NA
d_gene: NA

CDR3aa: CASSYSGRAGNTIYF
CDR3nt: TGTGCCAGCAGTTACTCTGGCAGGGCTGGAAACACCATATATTTT
j_gene: TRBJ1-3
v_gene: TRBV6-5
abundance: once
d_gene: NA

CDR3aa: CASSQQGGGAPVQYF
CDR3nt: TGTGCCAGCAGCCAGCAGGGCGGGGGGGCCCCGGTGCAGTACTTC
j_gene: TRBJ2-7
v_gene: TRBV3-1/TRBV3-2
abundance: NA
d_gene: TRBD2

CDR3aa: CASSLAVSAGGFDEQFF
CDR3nt: TGTGCCAGCAGCTTGGCCGTTTCGGCAGGGGGTTTCGATGAGCAGTTCTTC
j_gene: TRBJ2-1
v_gene: TRBV5-4
abundance: NA
d_gene: TRBD1

CDR3aa: CASSPGGGYTEAFF
CDR3nt: TGTGCCAGCAGCCCCGGGGGGGGTTACACTGAAGCTTTCTTT
j_gene: TRBJ1-1
v_gene: TRBV28
abundance: NA
d_gene: NA

CDR3aa: CASSARIPGQGNTEAFF
CDR3nt: TGTGCCAGCAGCGCACGGATACCGGGACAGGGGAACACTGAAGCTTTCTTT
j_gene: TRBJ1-1
v_gene: TRBV7-8
abundance: NA
d_gene: TRBD1

CDR3aa: CASSHGGSNEKLFF
CDR3nt: TGCGCCAGCAGTCACGGGGGGTCAAATGAAAAACTGTTTTTT
j_gene: TRBJ1-4
v_gene: TRBV10-2
abundance: NA
d_gene: NA

CDR3aa: CASSLGGQRNEQYF
CDR3nt: TGCGCCAGCAGCTTGGGGGGGCAGAGGAACGAGCAGTACTTC
j_gene: TRBJ2-7
v_gene: TRBV5-1
abundance: NA
d_gene: NA

CDR3aa: CASSLTVNTEAFF
CDR3nt: TGCGCCAGCAGCTTGACGGTAAACACTGAAGCTTTCTTT
j_gene: TRBJ1-1
v_gene: TRBV5-1
abundance: NA
d_gene: NA

CDR3aa: CASSQSNYGYTF
CDR3nt: TGTGCCAGCTCCCAATCAAACTATGGCTACACCTTC
j_gene: TRBJ1-2
v_gene: TRBV18
abundance: NA
d_gene: NA

CDR3aa: CASSHSDRAPSQPQHF
CDR3nt: TGTGCCAGCAGCCACTCCGACAGGGCCCCCTCTCAGCCCCAGCATTTT
j_gene: TRBJ1-5
v_gene: TRBV3-1/TRBV3-2
abundance: NA
d_gene: TRBD1

CDR3aa: CASKQGMPYEQYF
CDR3nt: TGTGCCAGCAAACAGGGGATGCCCTACGAGCAGTACTTC
j_gene: TRBJ2-7
v_gene: TRBV27
abundance: once
d_gene: TRBD1

CDR3aa: CASSPTIGETYEQYF
CDR3nt: TGTGCCAGCTCACCTACCATAGGGGAAACCTACGAGCAGTACTTC
j_gene: TRBJ2-7
v_gene: TRBV18
abundance: once
d_gene: NA

CDR3aa: CASGTHQETQYF
CDR3nt: TGTGCCTCTGGGACACACCAAGAGACCCAGTACTTC
j_gene: TRBJ2-5
v_gene: TRBV10-3
abundance: NA
d_gene: NA

CDR3aa: CASSQSRTGGGRTANVLTF
CDR3nt: TGTGCCAGTAGCCAATCCCGGACAGGGGGCGGTCGGACTGCCAACGTCCTGACTTTC
j_gene: TRBJ2-6
v_gene: TRBV19
abundance: NA
d_gene: TRBD1

CDR3aa: CSVRPTGGTEAFF
CDR3nt: TGCAGCGTTCGCCCAACAGGGGGCACTGAAGCTTTCTTT
j_gene: TRBJ1-1
v_gene: TRBV29-1
abundance: once
d_gene: TRBD1

CDR3aa: CASSLAGGETQYF
CDR3nt: TGTGCCAGCAGCTTAGCGGGGGGGGAGACCCAGTACTTC
j_gene: TRBJ2-5
v_gene: TRBV7-2
abundance: NA
d_gene: TRBD2

CDR3aa: CASSPLDRYGYTF
CDR3nt: TGTGCCAGCAGTCCTCTCGACAGGTACGGCTACACCTTC
j_gene: TRBJ1-2
v_gene: TRBV3-1/TRBV3-2
abundance: NA
d_gene: NA

CDR3aa: CASSPGQPRGNYGYTF
CDR3nt: TGTGCCAGCTCACCGGGACAGCCCCGAGGTAACTATGGCTACACCTTC
j_gene: TRBJ1-2
v_gene: TRBV18
abundance: NA
d_gene: TRBD1

CDR3aa: CASSPRDSYSPLGF
CDR3nt: TGTGCCAGCAGCCCCCGGGACTCCTATTCACCCCTCGGCTTT
j_gene: TRBJ1-6
v_gene: TRBV5-5
abundance: NA
d_gene: NA

CDR3aa: CASSLEGTPGPYGYTF
CDR3nt: TGTGCCAGCAGCTTAGAGGGTACCCCAGGGCCTTATGGCTACACCTTC
j_gene: TRBJ1-2
v_gene: TRBV11-2
abundance: NA
d_gene: NA

CDR3aa: CASSWGGGGARETQYF
CDR3nt: TGTGCCAGCAGCTGGGGCGGCGGGGGGGCCAGGGAGACCCAGTACTTC
j_gene: TRBJ2-5
v_gene: TRBV11-2
abundance: NA
d_gene: TRBD2

CDR3aa: CSVVRGEIDNEQFF
CDR3nt: TGCAGCGTTGTTAGGGGCGAGATTGACAATGAGCAGTTCTTC
j_gene: TRBJ2-1
v_gene: TRBV29-1
abundance: NA
d_gene: NA

CDR3aa: CASSFLPGLTLYEQYF
CDR3nt: TGTGCCAGCAGTTTCCTTCCGGGACTAACCCTCTACGAGCAGTACTTC
j_gene: TRBJ2-7
v_gene: TRBV28
abundance: NA
d_gene: TRBD2